These T cell receptor beta chains were read from a single sample in a study of response to subunit inactivated influenza vaccine. Each CDR3 protein is one row after TCRdb ran MiXCR on the RT-PCR reads. The sample consists of roughly 520,000 distinct CDR3 sequences, roughly 23% of them appearing once. Sequencing was performed on CD4+ T cells sorted from PBMCs, taken less than 6 days after vaccination. These receptors came from a man over 45 who received an inactivated influenza vaccine. Each CDR3 is given with its conserved first and last residue. The D gene is left open where the match is weak. Size is omitted from some rows. Given values are once, few, many or a class for expanded clones.

NA	NA	TRBJ2-5	TRBV3-1	CASGTSYQETQYF	TGTGCCAGCGGCACTTCGTACCAAGAGACCCAGTACTTC
NA	few	TRBJ2-6	TRBV10-3	CAISDDSRGVLANVLTF	TGTGCCATCAGTGACGATAGTCGCGGCGTATTGGCCAACGTCCTGACTTTC
NA	NA	TRBJ2-4	TRBV29-1	CSVGGRAKNIQYF	TGCAGCGTTGGTGGCAGAGCCAAAAACATTCAGTACTTC
NA	few	TRBJ2-1	TRBV24-1	CATSDEQLGHEQFF	TGTGCCACCAGTGATGAACAACTGGGGCATGAGCAGTTCTTC
TRBD1	few	TRBJ1-1	TRBV24-1	CATSAKDRAKAFF	TGTGCCACCAGTGCCAAGGACAGGGCAAAAGCTTTCTTT
NA	few	TRBJ1-1	TRBV12-3/TRBV12-4	CASSPLRDMNTEAFF	TGTGCCAGCAGTCCCCTCCGGGACATGAACACTGAAGCTTTCTTT
TRBD1	once	TRBJ2-7	TRBV11-2	CASSRRPGQGSHEQYF	TGTGCCAGCAGTCGAAGGCCGGGACAGGGGTCCCACGAGCAGTACTTC
NA	few	TRBJ2-1	TRBV29-1	CSVEGRGRGGEQFF	TGCAGCGTTGAAGGGAGGGGCCGAGGGGGTGAGCAGTTCTTC
TRBD2	few	TRBJ2-1	TRBV7-6	CASSSLQGLAYTEQFF	TGTGCCAGCAGCTCACTCCAGGGACTAGCTTACACTGAGCAGTTCTTC
NA	NA	TRBJ2-7	TRBV5-1	CASGWIGDEQYF	TGCGCCAGCGGATGGATAGGGGACGAGCAGTACTTC
TRBD1	few	TRBJ2-2	TRBV5-1	CASSSTGEDTGELFF	TGCGCCAGCAGCTCGACAGGGGAAGACACCGGGGAGCTGTTTTTT
NA	NA	TRBJ2-1	TRBV9	CASGPRGTYNEQFF	TGTGCCAGCGGACCTAGGGGAACTTACAATGAGCAGTTCTTC
NA	NA	TRBJ1-5	TRBV12-3/TRBV12-4	CASSLRGGPQHF	TGTGCCAGCAGTTTACGAGGGGGGCCCCAGCATTTT
NA	few	TRBJ2-1	TRBV7-2	CASSVSWRVSGNEQFF	TGTGCCAGCAGCGTCAGTTGGCGGGTTTCCGGAAATGAGCAGTTCTTC
NA	few	TRBJ2-7	TRBV7-2	CATTLEGGTYEQYF	TGTGCCACCACCCTTGAGGGGGGGACCTACGAGCAGTACTTC
NA	few	TRBJ2-5	TRBV5-1	CASSVGGGRQETQYF	TGCGCCAGCAGCGTAGGGGGGGGGCGCCAAGAGACCCAGTACTTC